This entry describes one T cell receptor beta chain. The sample originates from a study of blood T cell repertoires in COVID-19. Study as a whole: Acute and convalescent COVID-19 specimens originated in the United States, Italy and Spain. T cells, B-cell-depleted T cells, or PBMCs supplied cDNA or gDNA.

In the authors' methods: For nucleated cells, counts were estimated from reference gene primer amplification. Clones were read by immunoSEQ multiplex PCR, and TCRdb kept only the in-frame ones, dropping some. V, J and clone size reflect that table, while D and trimming were determined from the DNA. Of around 120,000 clones listed, about three quarters are singletons. Germline CDR1 reads MGHRA; CDR2 reads YSYEKL. Unmatched junction bases numbered 8, after V lost 4 bases and J lost 3 bases. This CDR3 spans 16 amino acids. Source material: peripheral blood. The clonotype comes from a man at least 80 years old with acute or convalescent COVID-19. This chain uses TRBV4-1 with TRBJ2-5, with 10 bases fitting TRBD2. In DNA form, the CDR3 reads TGCGCCAGCAGCCTAGTCCTAGCGGGAGTTAAAGAGACCCAGTACTTC. Encoded protein: CASSLVLAGVKETQYF.